Below, 26 T cell receptor beta chains from the same sample are listed, as sequenced in a study of molecular identifiers for immune sequencing clone quantification. TCRdb independently ran MiXCR on the PCR reads; one entry per CDR3 protein. The sample lists hundreds of thousands of distinct CDR3 sequences, 25% seen once, with about 0.84% in the top ten. The sample comprised naive CD8+ T cells from blood, with Jurkat cell RNA spiked in. Subset reported: FACS-sorted CD8+CD4-CCR7+CD45RA+ naive T cells. These receptor sequences come from a human donor in good health. Some libraries in this study had Jurkat cell RNA spiked in.

This clonotype has at least ten counts. This rearrangement joins TRBV20-1 to TRBJ2-1, with 8 bases identical to TRBD2. The CDR3 runs 13 residues. The germline V gene encodes CDR1 DFQATT and CDR2 SNEGSKA (reference sequence). The CDR3 DNA reads TGCAGCTCACTAGCGGTCTCCTACAATGAGCAGTTCTTC. It codes for CSSLAVSYNEQFF.

This clonotype was seen at least ten times. The chain is built from TRBV7-9 and TRBJ1-1; D perhaps matches TRBD1 (5 bases). The V gene's germline CDR1 is SEHNR and CDR2 FQNEAQ (reference sequence). Trimming pared 5 bases from V and 4 bases from J, leaving 11 bases between. The CDR3 is made up of 13 amino acids. CDR3 loop: CASSPDGGTEAFF. The CDR3 bases are TGTGCCAGCAGCCCCGATGGGGGCACTGAAGCTTTCTTT.

Concerning this clonotype itself: This may stem from a read error, because a much larger clone lies one nucleotide away. CDR3 nucleotide sequence: TGCGCCAGCGGCCAAGATTGGGGGGACTACGAGCAGTACTTC. Amino acids: CASGQDWGDYEQYF. The rearrangement uses TRBV4-1 and TRBJ2-7; TRBD2 might be the D (6 bases). This CDR3 comprises 14 residues. Per germline, CDR1 MGHRA and CDR2 YSYEKL.

This clonotype was recorded many times. The V and J genes are TRBV4-1 and TRBJ1-2; unclear D gene. V lost 0 bases and J lost 0, with 5 bases in between. The germline V gene has CDR1 MGHRA and CDR2 YSYEKL. There are 14 residues in the CDR3. The CDR3 reads CASSQDVSNYGYTF. CDR3 in DNA: TGCGCCAGCAGCCAAGATGTTTCTAACTATGGCTACACCTTC.

This clonotype was found many times. The chain employs TRBV7-9 and TRBJ2-7; D assignment may be TRBD1 or TRBD2 (5 bases each). The V gene's germline CDR1 is SEHNR and CDR2 FQNEAQ (reference sequence). CDR3 length equals 12 residues. V shed 4 bases and J shed 3 bases, with 7 bases lying between them. CDR3 sequence (DNA): TGTGCCAGCAGCTGGGACGGCTACGAGCAGTACTTC. As protein: CASSWDGYEQYF.

This clonotype has at least ten counts. The chain uses TRBV20-1 and TRBJ2-2, with 7 bases lining up with TRBD1. V gave up 6 bases and J gave up 4 bases; unmatched junction bases: 5. The CDR3 length is 13 residues. Germline loops: CDR1 DFQATT, CDR2 SNEGSKA (reference sequence). Here the CDR3 reads CSAEHRGTGELFF. In DNA, the CDR3 is TGCAGTGCGGAACACAGGGGCACCGGGGAGCTGTTTTTT.

This sequence joins TRBV4-1 and TRBJ2-7; D call uncertain. Trimming took off 2 bases at V and 0 bases at J, with 11 bases between the two ends. Germline V lookup: CDR1 MGHRA, CDR2 YSYEKL. The CDR3 consists of 15 residues. The CDR3 is CASSQRSLSSYEQYF. DNA for the CDR3: TGCGCCAGCAGCCAAAGGTCCCTCTCCTCCTACGAGCAGTACTTC.

This clonotype was recorded at least ten times. The rearrangement uses TRBV7-9 and TRBJ2-5, with TRBD2 matching over 13 bases. The CDR3 extends over 15 amino acids. V lost 6 bases, J lost 2 bases, and 3 bases stayed unmatched. Germline lookup yields CDR1 SEHNR and CDR2 FQNEAQ (reference sequence). Here the CDR3 DNA reads TGTGCCAGCAGGAGGGGACTAGCGGGGCAAGAGACCCAGTACTTC. This encodes CASRRGLAGQETQYF.

The chain carries TRBV10-3 and TRBJ2-7; 7 nucleotides agree with TRBD1. Losses at the gene ends were 2 bases for V and 5 bases for J; bases not matched to a gene: 0. This CDR3 contains 12 residues. CDR1 and CDR2 from the germline V gene are ENHRY and SYGVKD. The CDR3 is CAISEDRDEQYF. The CDR3 DNA is TGTGCCATCAGTGAGGACAGGGACGAGCAGTACTTC.

For this clonotype: A read error is possible here, since a much larger clone lies one base away. The genes are TRBV5-3 and TRBJ2-5; tentatively, D is TRBD2 (6 bases). TRBV5-3 is sorted into the ORF group, with uncertain function. The CDR3 totals 13 residues. CDR3 residues: CASSWRGRETQYF. CDR3 DNA sequence: TGTGCCAGCAGCTGGCGGGGCCGAGAGACCCAGTACTTC.

The gene calls are TRBV7-9 and TRBJ1-6; 8 bases map to TRBD1. The germline CDR1 and CDR2 sequences are SEHNR and FQNEAQ (reference sequence). The V segment lost 5 bases and the J segment 4 bases; nucleotides outside the gene matches: 13. This CDR3 contains 18 residues. CDR3 sequence: CASSGRQGYEKYNSPLHF. As DNA, the CDR3 is TGTGCCAGCAGCGGACGACAGGGGTATGAAAAATATAATTCACCCCTCCACTTT.

V and J are TRBV20-1 and TRBJ2-7; tentative D call: TRBD1 (5 bases). The CDR3 loop spans 13 amino acids. Germline V gene data show CDR1 as DFQATT and CDR2 as SNEGSKA (reference sequence). Trimming took 3 bases from V and 2 from J, leaving 11 bases between them. The CDR3: CSARDTGPYEQYF. CDR3 bases: TGCAGTGCTAGGGACACCGGCCCCTACGAGCAGTACTTC.

Remarks on this clonotype: One end of the junction is discordant with germline, which a read error may explain. The rearrangement uses TRBV2 and TRBJ1-4; no reliable D call. This CDR3 contains 12 residues. Germline CDR1 and CDR2: SNHLY and FYNNEI. CDR3 in DNA: TGTGCCGGCAGTGAAACCAGGGAAAAACTGTTTTTT. This gives the protein CAGSETREKLFF.

In this sample, this clonotype turned up many times. The chain has TRBV12-3 or TRBV12-4 and TRBJ1-5; 9 nucleotides agree with TRBD1. CDR3 length equals 15 residues. V dropped 3 bases and J dropped 4; count of bases not matched to a gene: 4. CDR3 sequence: CASSFGDRANQPQHF. The DNA for the CDR3 is TGTGCCAGCAGTTTCGGGGACAGGGCGAATCAGCCCCAGCATTTT.

This clonotype was counted ten times or more. The chain recombines TRBV5-6 with TRBJ1-5; D gene uncertain. CDR1 SGHDT and CDR2 YYEEEE come from the germline V gene. The CDR3 covers 14 residues. Trimming stripped 2 bases from V and 0 bases from J, with 6 bases between. Here the CDR3 reads CASSLTNSNQPQHF. The DNA of the CDR3 is TGTGCCAGCAGCTTAACGAATAGCAATCAGCCCCAGCATTTT. The full variable domain, completed using reference TRBV5-6 and TRBJ1-5, is DAGVTQSPTHLIKTRGQQVTLRCSPKSGHDTVSWYQQALGQGPQFIFQYYEEEERQRGNFPDRFSGHQFPNYSSELNVNALLLGDSALYLCASSLTNSNQPQHFGDGTRLSIL.

This clonotype has just a few counts. Since the CDR3 does not end with the conserved phenylalanine or tryptophan, this likely comes from a read error. The chain uses TRBV6-2 or TRBV6-3 and TRBJ1-5; D ambiguous. The CDR3 spans 16 residues. Germline assignment: CDR1 MNHEY and CDR2 SVGEGT. The germline V and J ends were trimmed by 0 bases and 3 bases, with 12 bases remaining between them. CDR3 coding DNA: TGTGCCAGCAGTTACTCAGTCACGCACCTCAATCAGCCCCAGCATCTT. Amino acids: CASSYSVTHLNQPQHL.

This sequence joins TRBV12-3 or TRBV12-4 and TRBJ2-3; a possible D gene is TRBD1 (5 bases). V was clipped by 4 bases and J by 5 bases, with 10 bases between them. The CDR3 totals 13 residues. The CDR3 protein is CASSSSGRDTQYF. DNA of the CDR3: TGTGCCAGCAGTTCATCAGGGCGAGATACGCAGTATTTT.

This clonotype occurred many times. The chain links TRBV7-9 to TRBJ2-2; D is perhaps TRBD2 (6 bases). Germline V gene lookup returns CDR1 SEHNR and CDR2 FQNEAQ (reference sequence). V gave up 7 bases and J gave up 7 bases, with 13 bases separating them. The CDR3 consists of 13 residues. This CDR3 reads CASNPGVLGELFF. The CDR3 nucleotides are TGTGCCAGCAACCCGGGAGTTCTCGGGGAGCTGTTTTTT.

This clonotype showed up many times. The V call is TRBV20-1, the J call TRBJ2-7; tentatively, D is TRBD2 (6 bases). In germline, CDR1 is DFQATT, CDR2 SNEGSKA (reference sequence). This CDR3 contains 13 residues. V lost 2 bases and J lost 2, with 10 bases in between. DNA of the CDR3: TGCAGTGCTAGACTGCGGGGACCCTACGAGCAGTACTTC. Its protein product is CSARLRGPYEQYF.

This clonotype was counted at least ten times. Germline is not matched at one junction end, which may reflect a read error. CDR3 amino acids: CASSLSEQYF. CDR3 sequence (DNA): TGTGCCAGCAGCTTAAGCGAGCAGTACTTC. V and J are TRBV5-3 and TRBJ2-7; no firm D call. TRBV5-3 is known as an ORF, though its function is uncertain. The CDR3 loop spans 10 amino acids.

At least ten counts were recorded for this clonotype. The V call is TRBV19, the J call TRBJ2-4, with unresolved D. This CDR3 comprises 14 residues. V was cut by 3 bases and J by 0 bases, with 6 bases left in between. Germline V gene sequence: CDR1 LNHDA, CDR2 SQIVND (reference sequence). The CDR3 region has the DNA TGTGCCAGTAGTATTTGGACAGCCAAAAACATTCAGTACTTC. Amino acids: CASSIWTAKNIQYF.

This clonotype has a count of ten or more. The gene calls are TRBV2 and TRBJ2-3; 8 bases agree with TRBD1. With 8 bases clipped from V and 4 bases from J, the junction kept 14 bases outside the gene matches. The CDR3 sequence is 16 residues long. Germline V gene data show CDR1 as SNHLY and CDR2 as FYNNEI. This chain's CDR3 is CASLGTGQHSPDTQYF. The CDR3, as DNA: TGTGCCAGCCTGGGGACAGGCCAACACTCCCCAGATACGCAGTATTTT.

This clonotype came up a few times. The rearrangement joins TRBV11-2 to TRBJ2-7, with D perhaps matching TRBD1 (6 bases). The CDR3 totals 16 residues. Germline assignment: CDR1 SGHAT and CDR2 FQNNGV. V was trimmed by 4 bases and J by 5 bases, leaving 21 bases between them. The CDR3 loop is CASSSNRDKFPHEQYF. CDR3 DNA sequence: TGTGCCAGCAGCTCGAACCGGGACAAGTTCCCCCACGAGCAGTACTTC.

This clonotype has a count of ten or more. This chain uses TRBV5-1 with TRBJ2-7, with D perhaps TRBD1 or TRBD2 (5 bases each). CDR1 SGHRS and CDR2 YFSETQ come from the germline V gene. The CDR3 is 14 amino acids. The germline V and J ends were trimmed by 1 base and 2 bases, with 10 bases remaining between them. The CDR3 sequence is CASSLWQGPYEQYF. Written as DNA, the CDR3 is TGCGCCAGCAGCTTGTGGCAGGGACCCTACGAGCAGTACTTC.

This clonotype has at least ten counts. The chain combines TRBV6-5 with TRBJ2-1; the D gene could be TRBD1 or TRBD2 (5 bases each). The V gene lost 5 bases and the J gene lost 8 bases, with 16 bases spanning the gap. There are 14 residues in the CDR3. The germline gives CDR1 MNHEY, CDR2 SVGAGI. The CDR3 reads CASSPGALRDEQFF. CDR3 sequence (DNA): TGTGCCAGCAGTCCCGGGGCCCTGCGGGATGAGCAGTTCTTC.

This clonotype was picked up many times. The V gene is TRBV28, the J gene TRBJ2-1; the D gene could be TRBD1 or TRBD2 (5 bases each). Trimming pared 5 bases from V and 10 bases from J, leaving 12 bases between. This CDR3 contains 12 residues. CDR1 is MDHEN and CDR2 is SYDVKM in the germline V gene. CDR3 coding DNA: TGTGCCAGCAGTCTTGGGGGAGTAGAGCAGTTCTTC. Translated: CASSLGGVEQFF.